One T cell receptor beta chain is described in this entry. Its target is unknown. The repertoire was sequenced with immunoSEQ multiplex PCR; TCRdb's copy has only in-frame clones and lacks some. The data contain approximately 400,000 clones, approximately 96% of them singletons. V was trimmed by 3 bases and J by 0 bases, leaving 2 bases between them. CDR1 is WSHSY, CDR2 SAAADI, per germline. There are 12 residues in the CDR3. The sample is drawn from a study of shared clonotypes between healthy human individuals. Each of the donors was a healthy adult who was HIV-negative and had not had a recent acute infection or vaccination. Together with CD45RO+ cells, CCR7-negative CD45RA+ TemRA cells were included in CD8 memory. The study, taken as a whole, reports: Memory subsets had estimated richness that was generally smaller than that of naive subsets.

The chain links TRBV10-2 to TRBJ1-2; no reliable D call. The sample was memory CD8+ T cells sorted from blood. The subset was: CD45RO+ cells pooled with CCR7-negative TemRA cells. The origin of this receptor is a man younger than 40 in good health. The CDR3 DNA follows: TGCGCCAGCAGTGACACTAACTATGGCTACACCTTC. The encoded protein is CASSDTNYGYTF.